This entry lists 15 T cell receptor beta chains sequenced from one sample in a study of cytomegalovirus exposure and HLA in healthy donors. Vbeta (60) and Jbeta (13) primers were used in the PCR. Produced via immunoSEQ multiplex PCR; TCRdb's table is partial and in-frame only. The table has some 120,000 clones, about 73% seen once. The sequenced material came from PBMCs. Receptors were obtained from a woman aged 40-49 years in good health and CMV-seronegative.

This chain links TRBV6-5 with TRBJ2-5, with D maybe TRBD1 (5 bases). Germline V lookup: CDR1 MNHEY, CDR2 SVGAGI. The CDR3 contains 13 residues. V was cut by 2 bases and J by 6 bases, with 10 bases left in between. In nucleotides, the CDR3 is TGTGCCAGCAGTTACGGGGCAGGGAAGACCCAGTACTTC. This sequence encodes CASSYGAGKTQYF.

The chain links TRBV11-2 to TRBJ2-7; 12 nucleotides agree with TRBD1. This CDR3 has 15 amino acids. Germline CDR1 is SGHAT and CDR2 is FQNNGV. V was pared by 3 bases and J by 7 bases, with 7 bases of the junction left unmatched. CDR3 protein: CASSFRGQGAWEQYF. The CDR3 nucleotides are TGTGCCAGCAGCTTTCGGGGACAGGGGGCGTGGGAGCAGTACTTC. Together with reference TRBV11-2 and TRBJ2-7, the CDR3 gives the full variable domain: EAGVAQSPRYKIIEKRQSVAFWCNPISGHATLYWYQQILGQGPKLLIQFQNNGVVDDSQLPKDRFSAERLKGVDSTLKIQPAKLEDSAVYLCASSFRGQGAWEQYFGPGTRLTVT.

This clone occurred once. This chain joins TRBV28 and TRBJ2-2, with D perhaps matching TRBD1 (6 bases). Germline values: CDR1 MDHEN, CDR2 SYDVKM. CDR3 length: 15 amino acids. V was clipped by 5 bases and J by 6 bases, with 16 bases between them. The CDR3 spells CASSLPGAVSGELFF. The CDR3 DNA is TGTGCCAGCAGTCTCCCAGGGGCGGTATCCGGGGAGCTGTTTTTT.

This sequence joins TRBV9 and TRBJ1-1, with D perhaps matching TRBD1 (6 bases). Germline V gene lookup returns CDR1 SGDLS and CDR2 YYNGEE. Deletions cut 5 bases from V and 4 bases from J, with 15 bases between. There are 14 residues in the CDR3. The DNA of the CDR3 is TGTGCCAGCAGTAAAGGGGGGGCGGGCACTGAAGCTTTCTTT. Protein: CASSKGGAGTEAFF.

There are a few counts of this clone. The chain employs TRBV2 and TRBJ2-1; 11 positions agree with TRBD2. The V segment lost 6 bases and the J segment 9 bases; nucleotides outside the gene matches: 13. The germline gives CDR1 SNHLY, CDR2 FYNNEI. CDR3 length: 16 residues. DNA of the CDR3: TGTGCCAGCAGGCTCGGAAATCTAGCGGGAGGTGGTGAGCAGTTCTTC. Translating it yields CASRLGNLAGGGEQFF.

The rearrangement uses TRBV5-6 and TRBJ1-4, with D perhaps TRBD1 (5 bases). V lost 4 bases and J lost 8, with 15 bases in between. Germline V CDR1 and CDR2: SGHDT, YYEEEE. The CDR3 extends over 14 amino acids. Written as DNA, the CDR3 is TGTGCCAGCAGCATCCAGGGATTGGGAGAAAAACTGTTTTTT. It translates to CASSIQGLGEKLFF.

This clone is a singleton in its sample. The chain has TRBV7-2 and TRBJ2-5; maybe TRBD2 (5 bases). CDR3 length: 15 residues. Germline CDR1 is SGHTA and CDR2 is FQGNSA. With 1 base removed from V and 4 bases from J, the gap between germline ends came to 13 bases. The CDR3 is CASSLDLVRAETQYF. CDR3 bases: TGTGCCAGCAGCTTAGATCTAGTGCGGGCAGAGACCCAGTACTTC.

The rearrangement joins TRBV27 to TRBJ2-7, with 12 bases lining up with TRBD2. The junction had 5 bases not matched to a gene; V was cut back by 5 bases and J by 0 bases. The length of the CDR3 is 16 residues. Germline V lookup: CDR1 MNHEY, CDR2 SMNVEV (reference sequence). The CDR3 sequence is CASSPRTSGISYEQYF. DNA for the CDR3: TGTGCCAGCAGTCCCCGGACTAGCGGGATCTCCTACGAGCAGTACTTC.

A note on this clone: The junction departs from germline at one end; a sequencing error may be responsible. This chain connects TRBV5-1 to TRBJ2-4; 8 bases fit TRBD1. Germline assignment: CDR1 SGHRS and CDR2 YFSETQ. The CDR3 length is 17 residues. DNA for the CDR3: TGCGCCAGCAGCTTGCGGTGGGGAGGACAGGGAAAAAACAGTCAGTACTTC. Translated: CASSLRWGGQGKNSQYF. The entire variable domain, with the rest obtained from reference TRBV5-1 and TRBJ2-4, is as follows: KAGVTQTPRYLIKTRGQQVTLSCSPISGHRSVSWYQQTPGQGLQFLFEYFSETQRNKGNFPGRFSGRQFSNSRSEMNVSTLELGDSALYLCASSLRWGGQGKNSQYFGAGTRLSVL.

This clone has a handful of counts. The chain uses TRBV4-1 and TRBJ1-2, with D possibly TRBD1 on 6 matching bases. Germline CDR1 and CDR2: MGHRA and YSYEKL. The length of the CDR3 is 15 residues. V lost 0 bases and J lost 5, with 13 bases in between. CDR3 amino acids: CASSQDSRGSYGYTF. CDR3 coding DNA: TGCGCCAGCAGCCAAGATAGCAGGGGATCGTATGGCTACACCTTC.

This clone was observed a single time. This chain links TRBV21-1 with TRBJ2-7; the listed D gene, TRBD1, was not tested against the DNA. TRBV21-1 is tagged as a pseudogene. This CDR3 has 15 amino acids. The CDR3 nucleotides are TGTGCCAGCAGCAAAGGGGGACAGGGCTCCTACGAGCAGTACTTC. It encodes CASSKGGQGSYEQYF.

This chain connects TRBV6-5 to TRBJ2-3, with 10 bases aligning to TRBD2. This CDR3 spans 16 amino acids. Germline V gene sequence: CDR1 MNHEY, CDR2 SVGAGI. V lost 2 bases to trimming and J lost 7 bases; unmatched junction nucleotides: 9. Here the CDR3 DNA reads TGTGCCAGCAGTTACGCGAGCGGGAGGGCCGGGTATACGCAGTATTTT. This translates into CASSYASGRAGYTQYF.

This rearrangement joins TRBV18 to TRBJ1-1; D uncertain. The CDR3 is 13 amino acids. From germline, CDR1 is KGHSH and CDR2 LQKENI. V was shortened by 4 bases and J by 7 bases, with 13 bases between the two germline ends. The CDR3 DNA is TGTGCCAGCTCACAAAGGGAGGACGGTGAAGCTTTCTTT. It yields the protein CASSQREDGEAFF.

The chain is built from TRBV5-1 and TRBJ1-1; D gene unclear. Germline-derived CDR1 and CDR2 are SGHRS and YFSETQ. The CDR3 is made up of 13 amino acids. V shed 0 bases and J shed 1 base, with 4 bases lying between them. CDR3 in amino acids: CASSLAGNTEAFF. The DNA for the CDR3 is TGCGCCAGCAGCTTGGCCGGGAACACTGAAGCTTTCTTT. Combining the CDR3 with reference TRBV5-1 and TRBJ1-1 gives the whole variable domain KAGVTQTPRYLIKTRGQQVTLSCSPISGHRSVSWYQQTPGQGLQFLFEYFSETQRNKGNFPGRFSGRQFSNSRSEMNVSTLELGDSALYLCASSLAGNTEAFFGQGTRLTVV.

The V and J genes are TRBV28 and TRBJ2-2; 7 nucleotides align to TRBD2. The CDR3 loop spans 15 amino acids. Germline CDR1 and CDR2: MDHEN and SYDVKM. V was clipped by 7 bases and J by 1 base; unmatched bases: 6. The CDR3: CASTSSGENTGELFF. CDR3 in DNA: TGTGCCAGCACCTCTAGCGGAGAGAACACCGGGGAGCTGTTTTTT.